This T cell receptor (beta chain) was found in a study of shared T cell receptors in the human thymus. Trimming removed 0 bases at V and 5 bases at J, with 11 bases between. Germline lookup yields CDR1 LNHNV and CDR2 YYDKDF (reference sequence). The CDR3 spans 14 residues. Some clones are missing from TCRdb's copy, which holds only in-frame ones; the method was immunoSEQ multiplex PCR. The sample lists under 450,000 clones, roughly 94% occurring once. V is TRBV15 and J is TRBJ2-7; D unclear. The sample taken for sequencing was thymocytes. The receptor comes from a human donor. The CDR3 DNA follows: TGTGCCACCAGCAGAGATCAGGTTAGAAACGAGCAGTACTTC. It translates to CATSRDQVRNEQYF.